This T cell receptor (beta chain) emerged from a study of monozygotic twins with inflammatory bowel disease. General study results and limits: Resolution of different T cell subtypes was not achieved. Since immunosuppressive treatments differed, patient repertoires may have gained added variability.

Total RNA amounting to approximately 3,300 ng went into each TCR library. From its re-call of the 5' RACE reads, TCRdb lists each CDR3 protein once, without DNA. With more than 300,000 distinct CDR3 sequences in the sample, the ten largest clones hold 2.5% to 3%. This CDR3 region has 15 residues. The germline CDR1 and CDR2 sequences are KGHSH and LQKENI. In the case of this clonotype: What it recognizes is unknown.

This clonotype was sampled from a human donor with ulcerative colitis or Crohn's disease, or a healthy co-twin of an affected twin (not recorded which). The sequencing sample was made of blood. This sequence joins TRBV18 and TRBJ1-5. The chain's CDR3 is CASSPVQGYNQPQHF.